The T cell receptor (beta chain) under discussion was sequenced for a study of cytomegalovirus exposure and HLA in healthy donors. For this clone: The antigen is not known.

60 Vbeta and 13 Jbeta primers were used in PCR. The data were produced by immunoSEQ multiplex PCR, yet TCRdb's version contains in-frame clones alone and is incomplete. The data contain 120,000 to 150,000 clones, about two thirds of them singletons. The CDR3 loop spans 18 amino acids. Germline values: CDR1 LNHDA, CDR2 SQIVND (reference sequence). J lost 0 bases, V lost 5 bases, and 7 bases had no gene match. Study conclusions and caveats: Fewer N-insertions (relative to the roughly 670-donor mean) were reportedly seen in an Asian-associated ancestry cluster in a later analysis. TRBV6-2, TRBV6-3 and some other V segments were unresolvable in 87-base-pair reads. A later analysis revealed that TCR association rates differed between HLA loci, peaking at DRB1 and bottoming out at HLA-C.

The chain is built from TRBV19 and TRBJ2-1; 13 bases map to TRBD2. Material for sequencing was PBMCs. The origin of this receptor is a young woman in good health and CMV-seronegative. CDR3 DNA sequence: TGTGCCAGTAGTTCCCGACTAGCGGGGGGCCGCTCCTACAATGAGCAGTTCTTC. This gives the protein CASSSRLAGGRSYNEQFF.